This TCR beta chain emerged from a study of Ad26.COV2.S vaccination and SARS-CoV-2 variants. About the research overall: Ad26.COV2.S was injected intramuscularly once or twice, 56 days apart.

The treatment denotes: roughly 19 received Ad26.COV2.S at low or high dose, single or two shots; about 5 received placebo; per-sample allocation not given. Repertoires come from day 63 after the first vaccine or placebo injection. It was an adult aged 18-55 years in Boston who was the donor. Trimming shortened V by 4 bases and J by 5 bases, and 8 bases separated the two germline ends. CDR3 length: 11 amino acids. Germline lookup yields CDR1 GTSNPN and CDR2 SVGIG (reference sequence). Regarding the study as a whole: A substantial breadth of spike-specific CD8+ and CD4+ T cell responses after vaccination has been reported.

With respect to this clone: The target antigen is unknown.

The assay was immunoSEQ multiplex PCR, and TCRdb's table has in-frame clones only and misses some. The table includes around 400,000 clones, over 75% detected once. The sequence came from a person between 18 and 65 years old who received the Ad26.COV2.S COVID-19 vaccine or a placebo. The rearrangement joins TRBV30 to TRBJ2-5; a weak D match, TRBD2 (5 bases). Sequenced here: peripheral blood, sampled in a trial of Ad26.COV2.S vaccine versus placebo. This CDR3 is CAWTSIETQYF. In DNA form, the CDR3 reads TGTGCCTGGACTAGCATCGAGACCCAGTACTTC.